This T cell receptor beta chain was profiled in a study of shared clonotypes between healthy human individuals. Study findings and constraints: Collection of samples was limited to blood; tissue repertoires likely differ.

On this clone: Its antigen is as yet unknown.

Between the trimmed V and J ends, which lost 6 bases and 2 bases, there was a span of 15 bases. Germline V gene sequence: CDR1 SQVTM, CDR2 ANQGSEA. CDR3 size: 14 residues. Profiling relied on immunoSEQ multiplex PCR, and the TCRdb table lists in-frame clones only, not all of them. Of over 850,000 clones in the sample, approximately 80% are singletons; the top ten hold 0.6% to 0.75%. Both subsets, CD45RA+ naive and CD45RA-negative memory, were split from the CD4+ cells. This TCR was sampled from a man between 18 and 29 years old in good health. Some clones in this sample may be carry-over from other donors' samples. The source material was memory CD4+ T cells from PBMCs. As for subset: CD45RA-negative fraction. This chain links TRBV29-1 with TRBJ2-3; possible D gene TRBD1, 6 bases. CDR3 in amino acids: CSVRGRGPTDTQYF. CDR3 DNA: TGCAGCGTAAGAGGCAGGGGCCCCACAGATACGCAGTATTTT.